These 18 T cell receptor beta chains were all obtained from the same sample, sequenced in a study of T-cell memory formation after mild COVID-19. TCRdb fed the 5' RACE reads into MiXCR, producing one record per CDR3 protein. In the table there are around 450,000 distinct CDR3 sequences, roughly 20% of which are singletons. Sequencing input: PBMCs or a T cell subset sorted from them (not recorded which). Receptor source: an adult woman who had mild COVID-19 (a few samples of this study predate the infection). Cell type and time point are not known.

This clonotype was seen only a few times. The gene calls are TRBV20-1 and TRBJ1-1; D perhaps matches TRBD1 (5 bases). The V gene lost 0 bases and the J gene lost 11 bases, with 19 bases spanning the gap. The CDR3 sequence is 14 residues long. Germline V lookup: CDR1 DFQATT, CDR2 SNEGSKA (reference sequence). CDR3 sequence reads: CSARDPRPRTNAFF. The CDR3 coding sequence is TGCAGTGCTAGAGATCCACGGCCGCGGACAAACGCTTTCTTT.

The sample holds a few counts of this clonotype. In DNA form, the CDR3 reads TGTGCCAGCAGAACAACAGGGGGAGGCTCAGGGCTATACGAGCAGTACTTC. Its translation: CASRTTGGGSGLYEQYF. The genes are TRBV6-5 and TRBJ2-7; 8 bases match TRBD1. This CDR3 is 17 amino acids long. The ends lost 6 bases at V and 4 bases at J; junction bases unmatched: 17. The germline CDR1 and CDR2 sequences are MNHEY and SVGAGI.

This chain uses TRBV7-9 with TRBJ1-2; 7 nucleotides align to TRBD1. CDR3 length: 13 amino acids. V lost 4 bases and J lost 6; bases outside the gene matches: 5. The V gene's germline CDR1 is SEHNR and CDR2 FQNEAQ (reference sequence). CDR3 region: CASSSIDRDGYTF. The CDR3 coding sequence is TGTGCCAGCAGCTCGATAGACAGGGATGGCTACACCTTC.

The rearrangement joins TRBV12-3 or TRBV12-4 to TRBJ2-2, with D unresolved. V lost 7 bases, J lost 6 bases, and 15 bases lay in between. The CDR3 runs 14 residues. In DNA form, the CDR3 reads TGTGCCAGCACCCTCGAAGGGCGTCCCGGGGAGCTGTTTTTT. This translates into CASTLEGRPGELFF.

This clonotype was counted only a few times. The rearrangement links TRBV12-3 or TRBV12-4 to TRBJ2-1, with D tentatively TRBD1 (5 bases). The V and J ends lost 0 bases and 0 bases respectively, with 9 bases between them. The CDR3 totals 16 residues. CDR3 nucleotides: TGTGCCAGCAGTTTAGCGGGGCTAAGCTCCTACAATGAGCAGTTCTTC. Its protein is CASSLAGLSSYNEQFF.

The gene calls are TRBV19 and TRBJ2-7; D might be TRBD2 (5 bases). In germline, CDR1 is LNHDA, CDR2 SQIVND (reference sequence). The CDR3 has 13 amino acids. The germline V and J ends were trimmed by 5 bases and 5 bases, with 13 bases remaining between them. As DNA, the CDR3 is TGTGCCAGTAGTTCGGGGTCTCGGGACGAGCAGTACTTC. Protein product: CASSSGSRDEQYF.

The rearrangement links TRBV7-9 to TRBJ1-1; D perhaps matches TRBD1 (6 bases). Per germline, CDR1 SEHNR and CDR2 FQNEAQ (reference sequence). The ends were cut back, 5 bases at V and 3 bases at J, with 22 bases in the middle. This CDR3 region has 17 residues. This chain's CDR3 is CASSLRGGLGHDTEAFF. CDR3 bases: TGTGCCAGCAGCCTGAGGGGGGGATTGGGGCATGACACTGAAGCTTTCTTT.

In its sample, this clonotype was seen a few times. This rearrangement joins TRBV20-1 to TRBJ1-5, with 7 nucleotides matching TRBD1. The trim removed 2 bases at V and 0 bases at J, leaving 10 bases unmatched. Germline CDR1 DFQATT, CDR2 SNEGSKA (reference sequence). This CDR3 contains 17 residues. The DNA for the CDR3 is TGCAGTGCTAGACGACTGACAGGGCAGTCTAGCAATCAGCCCCAGCATTTT. Translation: CSARRLTGQSSNQPQHF.

This clonotype appeared a few times. The chain couples TRBV18 to TRBJ2-1; D is uncertain. The CDR3 consists of 14 residues. Trimming shortened V by 1 base and J by 2 bases, and 6 bases separated the two germline ends. CDR1 is KGHSH, CDR2 LQKENI, per germline. In DNA form, the CDR3 reads TGTGCCAGCTCACCACAAACAGCCTACAATGAGCAGTTCTTC. Its protein product is CASSPQTAYNEQFF.

The chain couples TRBV7-2 to TRBJ1-1; D not resolved. The germline V gene encodes CDR1 SGHTA and CDR2 FQGNSA. The CDR3 loop spans 14 amino acids. V was trimmed by 1 base and J by 3 bases, leaving 9 bases between them. CDR3 in amino acids: CASSLGTGHTEAFF. The CDR3, as DNA: TGTGCCAGCAGCTTAGGTACTGGACACACTGAAGCTTTCTTT.

This chain connects TRBV7-9 to TRBJ1-1; D possibly corresponds to TRBD1 (6 bases). The CDR3 is 15 residues long. Trimming removed 6 bases at V and 0 bases at J, with 14 bases between. Germline V gene data show CDR1 as SEHNR and CDR2 as FQNEAQ (reference sequence). The CDR3 coding sequence is TGTGCCAGCAGAGTAGGGGGTTTGATGAACACTGAAGCTTTCTTT. It yields the protein CASRVGGLMNTEAFF.

There are many counts of this clonotype. The CDR3 DNA sequence: TGTGCCAGCAGCTTAGACAATCAGCCCCAGCATTTT. This gives the protein CASSLDNQPQHF. This rearrangement joins TRBV7-2 to TRBJ1-5, with no clear D. Germline V CDR1 and CDR2: SGHTA, FQGNSA. Trimming stripped 1 base from V and 3 bases from J, with 1 base between. This CDR3 is built from 12 residues.

V usage is TRBV5-1 and J usage is TRBJ2-2, with 8 bases fitting TRBD2. This CDR3 is built from 15 residues. J lost 3 bases, V lost 2 bases, and 3 bases had no gene match. In germline, CDR1 is SGHRS, CDR2 YFSETQ. The CDR3 sequence is CASSFQAGDTGELFF. CDR3 DNA: TGCGCCAGCAGCTTTCAAGCGGGGGACACCGGGGAGCTGTTTTTT.

This chain uses TRBV6-5 with TRBJ2-6, with D maybe TRBD2 (6 bases). Trimming shortened V by 6 bases and J by 3 bases, and 9 bases separated the two germline ends. The CDR3 is made up of 14 amino acids. The germline CDR1 and CDR2 sequences are MNHEY and SVGAGI. In nucleotides, the CDR3 is TGTGCCAGCAGGGGGGGTTTTGGGGCCAACGTCCTGACTTTC. Its protein product is CASRGGFGANVLTF.

The chain recombines TRBV9 with TRBJ2-3; D possibly corresponds to TRBD2 (6 bases). Trimming took off 0 bases at V and 8 bases at J, with 10 bases between the two ends. Per the germline V gene, CDR1 is SGDLS and CDR2 is YYNGEE. This CDR3 is built from 13 residues. In DNA form, the CDR3 reads TGTGCCAGCAGCGTAGTCGAGGGAGGTACGCAGTATTTT. This gives the protein CASSVVEGGTQYF.

This clonotype was recorded at least ten times. The CDR3 loop is CASSFTQTGGSNNSPLHF. The CDR3 coding sequence is TGCGCCAGCAGCTTTACTCAGACGGGGGGGTCTAATAATTCACCCCTCCACTTT. This sequence joins TRBV5-1 and TRBJ1-6; D possibly corresponds to TRBD1 (5 bases). The V gene's germline CDR1 is SGHRS and CDR2 YFSETQ. The CDR3 spans 18 residues. The V and J ends lost 2 bases and 5 bases respectively, with 20 bases between them.

V and J are TRBV30 and TRBJ2-7, with D perhaps TRBD1 or TRBD2 (5 bases each). This CDR3 has 13 residues. Germline loops: CDR1 GTSNPN, CDR2 SVGIG (reference sequence). Trimming left V 4 bases short and J 1 base short, with 11 bases between. The CDR3, as DNA: TGTGCCTGGACCGGGACGGATTCCTACGAGCAGTACTTC. Translation: CAWTGTDSYEQYF.

The rearrangement links TRBV24-1 to TRBJ2-1; a possible D gene is TRBD2 (6 bases). Germline values: CDR1 KGHDR, CDR2 SFDVKD. V dropped 9 bases and J dropped 10 bases, with 18 bases sitting between them. The CDR3 runs to 13 residues. Written as DNA, the CDR3 is TGTGCCACCCGGGACTCGTCTCCCCGCGAGCAGTTCTTC. Its protein product is CATRDSSPREQFF.